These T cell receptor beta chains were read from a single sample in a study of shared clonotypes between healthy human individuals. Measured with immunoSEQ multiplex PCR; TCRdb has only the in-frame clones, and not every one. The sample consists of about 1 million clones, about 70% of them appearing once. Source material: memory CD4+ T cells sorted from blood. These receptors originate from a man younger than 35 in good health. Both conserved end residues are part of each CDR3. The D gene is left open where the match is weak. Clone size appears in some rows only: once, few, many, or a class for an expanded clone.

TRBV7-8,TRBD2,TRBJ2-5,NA,TGTGCCAGCAGCCCAGGGACTAGCGGGGGGGCTGAGACCCAGTACTTC,CASSPGTSGGAETQYF
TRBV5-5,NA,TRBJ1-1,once,TGTGCCAGCACCAAAGTAGGGAACACTGAAGCTTTCTTT,CASTKVGNTEAFF
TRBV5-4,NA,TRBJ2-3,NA,TGTGCCAGCAGTAACACGGATACGCAGTATTTT,CASSNTDTQYF
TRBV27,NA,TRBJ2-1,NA,TGTGCCAGCAGTCGGCTAGAGGGACTCTACAATGAGCAGTTCTTC,CASSRLEGLYNEQFF
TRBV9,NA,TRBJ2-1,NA,TGTGCCAGCAGCGTGTGGGAGGACAATGAGCAGTTCTTC,CASSVWEDNEQFF
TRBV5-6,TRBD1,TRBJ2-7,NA,TGTGCCAGCAGCTGGACCGGGACAGCCTACGAGCAGTACTTC,CASSWTGTAYEQYF
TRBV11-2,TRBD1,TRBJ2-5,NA,TGTGCCAGCAGCTATGCCGGGACAGACGGGTACTTC,CASSYAGTDGYF
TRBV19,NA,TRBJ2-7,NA,TGTGCCAGTAGTATACGCAGGGCGGACGAGCAGTACTTC,CASSIRRADEQYF
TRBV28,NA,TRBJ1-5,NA,TGTGCCAGCAGTTTACGGGGGGTAGAACAGCCCCAGCATTTT,CASSLRGVEQPQHF
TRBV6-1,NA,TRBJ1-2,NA,TGTGCCAGCAGTGTCCAGGGAGATGGCTACACCTTC,CASSVQGDGYTF
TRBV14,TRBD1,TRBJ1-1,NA,TGTGCCAGCAGCCAAGTTGGCAGGGGGTTCGGCACTGAAGCTTTCTTT,CASSQVGRGFGTEAFF
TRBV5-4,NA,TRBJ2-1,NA,TGTGCCAGCAGCGCACCGAGAAATGAGCAGTTCTTC,CASSAPRNEQFF
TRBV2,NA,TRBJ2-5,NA,TGTGCCAGCAGATTGGACCGACTCCAAGAGACCCAGTACTTC,CASRLDRLQETQYF
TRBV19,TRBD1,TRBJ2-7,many,TGTGCCAGTAGGCCCGGACAGGGGAATACCTACGAGCAGTACTTC,CASRPGQGNTYEQYF
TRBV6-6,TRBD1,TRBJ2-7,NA,TGTGCCACACAGGGACAGGGAGTTTACGAGCAGTACTTC,CATQGQGVYEQYF
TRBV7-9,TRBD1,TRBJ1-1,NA,TGTGCCAGCAGCCACCCTCAGGGGGGAGCTTTCTTT,CASSHPQGGAFF
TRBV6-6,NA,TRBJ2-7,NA,TGTGCCAGCAATGGCCTGGGGAACGAGCAGTACTTC,CASNGLGNEQYF
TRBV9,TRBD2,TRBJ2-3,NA,TGTGCCAGCAGCGTAGCGGGAGGGCTTGATACGCAGTATTTT,CASSVAGGLDTQYF
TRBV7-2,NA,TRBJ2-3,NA,TGTGCCAGCAGCTCGCGGGTCACAGATACGCAGTATTTT,CASSSRVTDTQYF
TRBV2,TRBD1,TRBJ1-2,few,TGTGCCAGCAGTGCAGGGGGTCTCTATGGCTACACCTTC,CASSAGGLYGYTF
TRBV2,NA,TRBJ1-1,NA,TGTGCCAGCAGTGAAGCGCTGCAGTCTGAAGCTTTCTTT,CASSEALQSEAFF
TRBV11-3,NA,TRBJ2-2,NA,TGTGCAAGCGCGGAGGGGGACGCCGGGGAGCTGTTTTTT,CASAEGDAGELFF
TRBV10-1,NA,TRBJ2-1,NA,TGCGCCAGCAGTCCTACCCCGGGACAAGGAAGGTCCTACAATGAGCAGTTCTTC,CASSPTPGQGRSYNEQFF
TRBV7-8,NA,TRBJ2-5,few,TGTGCCAGCAGCTTAGCGAGGCTAGAGACCCAGTACTTC,CASSLARLETQYF
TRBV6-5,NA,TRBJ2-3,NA,TGTGCCAGCAGTTACTATCAAGGGCCCACAGATACGCAGTATTTT,CASSYYQGPTDTQYF
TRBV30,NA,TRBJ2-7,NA,TGTGCCTGGGGGACTTTTGGGGAGCAGTACTTC,CAWGTFGEQYF
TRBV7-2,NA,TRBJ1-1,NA,TGTGCCAGCAGCTTAGAGGAGTTCCTCGAAGCTTTCTTT,CASSLEEFLEAFF
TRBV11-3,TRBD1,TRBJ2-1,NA,TGTGCCAGCAGTTTGGACAGGGGGGGCAATGAGCAGTTCTTC,CASSLDRGGNEQFF
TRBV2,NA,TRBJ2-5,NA,TGTGCCAGCAAGAAGACCGATGCGGGAAGGGAGACCCAGTACTTC,CASKKTDAGRETQYF
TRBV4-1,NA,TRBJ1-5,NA,TGCGCCAGCAGCCAAGGAAGGGGGAAGTTGTCCAGTCAGCCCCAGCATTTT,CASSQGRGKLSSQPQHF
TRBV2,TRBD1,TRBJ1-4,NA,TGTGCCAGCAGTGGACAGGGGGCCGCCTATGAAAAACTGTTTTTT,CASSGQGAAYEKLFF
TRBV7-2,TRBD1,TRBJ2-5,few,TGTGCCAGCAGCTTCTTTAGGGGGCAGGGGGAGACCCAGTACTTC,CASSFFRGQGETQYF
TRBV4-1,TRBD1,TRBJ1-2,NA,TGCGCCAGCAGCCCCACTGTTACCGGGACAGGTGGTCCATATGGCTACACCTTC,CASSPTVTGTGGPYGYTF
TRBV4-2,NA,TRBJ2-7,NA,TGTGCCAGCAGGACCGGGACTGGCAGCTACGAGCAGTACTTC,CASRTGTGSYEQYF
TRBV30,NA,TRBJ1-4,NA,TGTGCCTGGAGTGTACTTATCCCGTCCGGCGAAAAACTGTTTTTT,CAWSVLIPSGEKLFF
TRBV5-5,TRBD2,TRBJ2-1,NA,TGTGCCAGCAGCCCCGGGGGGGCACCTTACAATGAGCAGTTCTTC,CASSPGGAPYNEQFF